These 3 T cell receptor beta chains share one sample of origin, sequenced in a study of vaccination effects on CD4 cells after COVID-19. TCRdb keeps only in-frame clones here, not all; method: immunoSEQ multiplex PCR. The repertoire includes some 56,000 clones, 65% to 80% of them detected once, and 5.5% sits in the top ten. Antigens for these TCRs are unknown. Antigen-specific CD4+ T cells were first expanded with viral peptide pools by the ViraFEST assay and only then sequenced. Following 10 days of culture, CD4+ T cells were isolated. The infection with SARS-CoV-2 (confirmed by PCR) occurred in this person between March and December 2020. This sample comprised CD4+ T cells from PBMCs cultured with HIV peptides, obtained before COVID-19 vaccination. The subset denotes: HIV-1 Nef peptide pool negative control/reference culture. The receptors come from a human donor who had a prior SARS-CoV-2 infection.

This clone was observed a single time. The rearrangement joins TRBV10-3 to TRBJ2-3; TRBD2 matches 9 bases. The V segment lost 8 bases and the J segment 4 bases; nucleotides outside the gene matches: 4. The V gene's germline CDR1 is ENHRY and CDR2 SYGVKD. The CDR3 is made up of 13 amino acids. This chain's CDR3 is CAIRGGAADTQYF. The CDR3 coding sequence is TGTGCCATCCGCGGGGGGGCGGCAGATACGCAGTATTTT.

The V call is TRBV25-1, the J call TRBJ2-6, with D uncertain. Trimming pared 7 bases from V and 0 bases from J, leaving 4 bases between. Germline assignment: CDR1 MGHDK and CDR2 SYGVNS. CDR3 length equals 13 residues. This chain's CDR3 is CASTPSGANVLTF. The CDR3, as DNA: TGTGCCAGCACCCCCTCTGGGGCCAACGTCCTGACTTTC. Drawing the rest from reference TRBV25-1 and TRBJ2-6, the complete variable domain is EADIYQTPRYLVIGTGKKITLECSQTMGHDKMYWYQQDPGMELHLIHYSYGVNSTEKGDLSSESTVSRIRTEHFPLTLESARPSHTSQYLCASTPSGANVLTFGAGSRLTVL.

This clone showed up just once. The J gene is TRBJ2-5, the V gene TRBV5-1; 11 positions agree with TRBD1. This CDR3 is 15 amino acids long. The V gene's germline CDR1 is SGHRS and CDR2 YFSETQ. Trimming removed 6 bases from V and 3 bases from J; junction bases left unmatched: 7. CDR3 in DNA: TGCGCCAGCAAGGTGGGGGACAGGGGGGAAGAGACCCAGTACTTC. Amino acids: CASKVGDRGEETQYF.